This TCR beta chain derives from a study of blood T cell repertoires in COVID-19. Across the study: Italy, Spain and the United States were the sources of the convalescent and acute COVID-19 samples. T cells, B-cell-depleted T cells, or PBMCs supplied cDNA or gDNA.

The germline gives CDR1 MNHEY, CDR2 SVGAGI. V was clipped by 4 bases and J by 7 bases; unmatched bases: 5. CDR3 size: 15 residues. The data were produced by immunoSEQ multiplex PCR, yet TCRdb's version contains in-frame clones alone and is incomplete. The sample has approximately 260,000 clones, about 86% seen once. This receptor was obtained from a man under 40 with acute COVID-19. Specimen: PBMCs or T cells enriched from blood (not recorded which). V gene TRBV6-5 combines with J gene TRBJ1-6; 9 nucleotides align to TRBD1. The CDR3: CASSSGQGFNSPLHF. CDR3 in DNA: TGTGCCAGCAGTTCCGGACAGGGGTTCAATTCACCCCTCCACTTT.